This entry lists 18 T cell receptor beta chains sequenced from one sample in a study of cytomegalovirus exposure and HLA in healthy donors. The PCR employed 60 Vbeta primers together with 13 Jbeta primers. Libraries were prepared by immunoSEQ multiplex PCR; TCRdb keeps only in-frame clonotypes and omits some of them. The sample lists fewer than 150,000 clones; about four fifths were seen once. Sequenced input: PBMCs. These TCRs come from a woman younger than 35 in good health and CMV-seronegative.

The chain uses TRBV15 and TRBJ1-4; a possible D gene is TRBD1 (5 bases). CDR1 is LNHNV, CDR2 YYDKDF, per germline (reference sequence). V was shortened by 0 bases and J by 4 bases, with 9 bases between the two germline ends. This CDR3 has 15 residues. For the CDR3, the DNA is TGTGCCACCAGCAGAGATCAGGGATTTAATGAAAAACTGTTTTTT. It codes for CATSRDQGFNEKLFF.

CDR3 sequence reads: CASSLNPRETQYF. The CDR3 DNA reads as TGTGCCAGCAGCTTAAATCCGCGGGAGACCCAGTACTTC. V and J are TRBV7-9 and TRBJ2-5; D call uncertain. Trimming stripped 2 bases from V and 5 bases from J, with 9 bases between. The CDR3 has 13 amino acids. From germline, CDR1 is SEHNR and CDR2 FQNEAQ (reference sequence).

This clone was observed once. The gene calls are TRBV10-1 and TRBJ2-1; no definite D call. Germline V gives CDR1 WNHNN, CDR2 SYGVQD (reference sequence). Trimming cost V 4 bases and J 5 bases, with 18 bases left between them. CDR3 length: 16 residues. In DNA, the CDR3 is TGCGCCAGCAGTGGCCCTCCCGGGTCTTCCAACAATGAGCAGTTCTTC. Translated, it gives CASSGPPGSSNNEQFF.

CDR3: CASTPRQGYEKLFF. The CDR3 nucleotides are TGTGCCAGTACTCCCCGACAGGGGTATGAAAAACTGTTTTTT. The chain carries TRBV19 and TRBJ1-4, with TRBD1 identical over 8 bases. V shed 7 bases, J shed 6 bases, and the junction held 7 bases outside the gene matches. The CDR3 sequence is 14 residues long. From germline, CDR1 is LNHDA and CDR2 SQIVND (reference sequence). The full variable domain, in which reference TRBV19 and TRBJ1-4 provide the parts outside the CDR3, is DGGITQSPKYLFRKEGQNVTLSCEQNLNHDAMYWYRQDPGQGLRLIYYSQIVNDFQKGDIAEGYSVSREKKESFPLTVTSAQKNPTAFYLCASTPRQGYEKLFFGSGTQLSVL.

The CDR3 DNA reads TGTGCCAGCAGCACAGGGTATTATGGCTACACCTTC. It specifies CASSTGYYGYTF. The chain has TRBV6-6 and TRBJ1-2; D may be TRBD1 (6 bases). Germline values: CDR1 MNHNY, CDR2 SVGAGI (reference sequence). This CDR3 comprises 12 residues. With 6 bases removed from V and 5 bases from J, the gap between germline ends came to 10 bases.

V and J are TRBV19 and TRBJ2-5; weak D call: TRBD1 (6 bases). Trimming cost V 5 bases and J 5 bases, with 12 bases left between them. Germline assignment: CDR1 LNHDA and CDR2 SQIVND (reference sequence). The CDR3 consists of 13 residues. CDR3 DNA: TGTGCCAGTAGTGTCGGACAGAGGGAGACCCAGTACTTC. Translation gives CASSVGQRETQYF. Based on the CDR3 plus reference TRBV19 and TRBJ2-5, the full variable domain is DGGITQSPKYLFRKEGQNVTLSCEQNLNHDAMYWYRQDPGQGLRLIYYSQIVNDFQKGDIAEGYSVSREKKESFPLTVTSAQKNPTAFYLCASSVGQRETQYFGPGTRLLVL.

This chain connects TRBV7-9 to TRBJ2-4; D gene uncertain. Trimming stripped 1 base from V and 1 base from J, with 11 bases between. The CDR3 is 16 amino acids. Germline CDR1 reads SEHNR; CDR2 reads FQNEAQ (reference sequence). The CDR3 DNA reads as TGTGCCAGCAGCTTAGTGGGTAAAGCGGCCAAAAACATTCAGTACTTC. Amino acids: CASSLVGKAAKNIQYF.

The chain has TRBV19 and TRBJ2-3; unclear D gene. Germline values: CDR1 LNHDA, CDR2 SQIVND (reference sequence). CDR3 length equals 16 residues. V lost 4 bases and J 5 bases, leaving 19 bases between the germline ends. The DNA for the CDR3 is TGTGCCAGTAGTACATCATCAGCAGGTGTCTTAGATACGCAGTATTTT. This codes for CASSTSSAGVLDTQYF.

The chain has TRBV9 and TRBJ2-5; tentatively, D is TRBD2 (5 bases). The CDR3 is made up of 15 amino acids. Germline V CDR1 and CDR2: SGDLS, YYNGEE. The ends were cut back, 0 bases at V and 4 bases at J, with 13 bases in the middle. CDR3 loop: CASSVAPLAPETQYF. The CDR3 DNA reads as TGTGCCAGCAGCGTAGCACCCCTAGCTCCAGAGACCCAGTACTTC.

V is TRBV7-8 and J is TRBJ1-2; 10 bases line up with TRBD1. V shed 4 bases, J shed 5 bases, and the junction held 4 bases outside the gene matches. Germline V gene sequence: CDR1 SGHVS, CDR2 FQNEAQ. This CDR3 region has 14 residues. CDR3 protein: CASSSGQGGYGYTF. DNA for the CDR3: TGTGCCAGCAGCTCAGGACAGGGGGGATATGGCTACACCTTC.

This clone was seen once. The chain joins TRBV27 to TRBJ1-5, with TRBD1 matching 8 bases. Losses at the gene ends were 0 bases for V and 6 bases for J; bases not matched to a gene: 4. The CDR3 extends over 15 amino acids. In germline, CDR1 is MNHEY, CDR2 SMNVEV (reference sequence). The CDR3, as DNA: TGTGCCAGCAGTTTATCCTCAGGGGGCTTTCAGCCCCAGCATTTT. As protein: CASSLSSGGFQPQHF.

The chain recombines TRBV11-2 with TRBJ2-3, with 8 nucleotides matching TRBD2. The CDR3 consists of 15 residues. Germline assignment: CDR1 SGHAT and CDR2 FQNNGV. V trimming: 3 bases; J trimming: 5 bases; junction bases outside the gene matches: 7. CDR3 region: CASSLAGGLGDTQYF. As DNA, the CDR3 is TGTGCCAGCAGCTTGGCGGGGGGCCTAGGAGATACGCAGTATTTT.

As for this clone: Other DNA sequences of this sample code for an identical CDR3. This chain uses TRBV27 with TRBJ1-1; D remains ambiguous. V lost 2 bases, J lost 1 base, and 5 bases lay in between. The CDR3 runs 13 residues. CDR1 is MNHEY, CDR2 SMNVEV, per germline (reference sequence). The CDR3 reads CASSLGGNTEAFF. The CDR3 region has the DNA TGTGCCAGCAGTTTAGGAGGGAACACTGAAGCTTTCTTT.

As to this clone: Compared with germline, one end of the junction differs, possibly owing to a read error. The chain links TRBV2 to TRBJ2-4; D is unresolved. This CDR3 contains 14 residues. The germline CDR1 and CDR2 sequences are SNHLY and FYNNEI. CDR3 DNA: TGTGCCAGCAGTGATTACGTAGCCAAAAACATTCAGTGCTTC. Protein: CASSDYVAKNIQCF.

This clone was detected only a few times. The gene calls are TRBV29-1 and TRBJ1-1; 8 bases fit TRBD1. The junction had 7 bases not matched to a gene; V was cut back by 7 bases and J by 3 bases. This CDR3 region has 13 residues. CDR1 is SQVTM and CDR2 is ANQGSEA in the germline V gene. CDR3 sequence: CSAQQGDYTEAFF. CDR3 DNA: TGCAGCGCCCAACAGGGGGATTACACTGAAGCTTTCTTT.

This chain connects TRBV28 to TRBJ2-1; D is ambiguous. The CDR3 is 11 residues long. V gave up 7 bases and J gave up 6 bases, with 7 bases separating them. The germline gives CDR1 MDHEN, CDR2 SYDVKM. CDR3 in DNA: TGTGCCAGCAAGAGGAGCAATGAGCAGTTCTTC. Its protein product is CASKRSNEQFF.

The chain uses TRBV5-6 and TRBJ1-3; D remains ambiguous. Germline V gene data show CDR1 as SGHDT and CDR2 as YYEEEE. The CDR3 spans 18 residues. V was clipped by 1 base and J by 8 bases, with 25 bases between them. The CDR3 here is CASSLRSSGRRVTDTIYF. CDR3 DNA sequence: TGTGCCAGCAGCTTGAGGTCTTCCGGCAGGAGGGTGACGGACACCATATATTTT.

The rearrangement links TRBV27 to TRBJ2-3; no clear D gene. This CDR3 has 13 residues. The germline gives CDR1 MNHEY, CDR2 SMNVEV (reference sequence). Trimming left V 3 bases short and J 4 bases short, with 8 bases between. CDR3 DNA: TGTGCCAGCAGTTTGCAGGCGTCAGATACGCAGTATTTT. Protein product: CASSLQASDTQYF.